This T cell receptor (beta chain) was obtained from a study of cytomegalovirus exposure and HLA in healthy donors. Notes on the study in general: Among the sequence variants, a highly shared cluster was likely an artifact of sequencing.

The PCR ran on 60 Vbeta and 13 Jbeta primers. The assay was immunoSEQ multiplex PCR, and TCRdb's table has in-frame clones only and misses some. The table lists 100,000 to 150,000 clones, approximately 17% of them singletons. To note about this clone: Its cognate antigen is unknown. The same CDR3 also results from other DNA sequences found in this sample.

Losses at the gene ends were 2 bases for V and 8 bases for J; bases not matched to a gene: 2. Germline V gives CDR1 MNHEY, CDR2 SVGAGI. The CDR3 contains 12 residues. V usage is TRBV6-5 and J usage is TRBJ1-1; the match to TRBD1 covers 7 bases. The receptor comes from a female donor in good health and CMV-seropositive. The sample was PBMCs. The CDR3 here is CASSYRTGEAFF. The CDR3 region has the DNA TGTGCCAGCAGTTACCGGACAGGAGAAGCTTTCTTT.